The TCR beta chain under discussion was sequenced for a study of blood T cell repertoires in COVID-19. About the research overall: T cells, B-cell-depleted T cells, or PBMCs provided the cDNA or gDNA that served as material.

Deletions cut 7 bases from V and 3 bases from J, with 14 bases between. CDR3 length equals 14 residues. The germline V gene has CDR1 MNHEY and CDR2 SVGAGI. Assay: immunoSEQ multiplex PCR; the TCRdb copy retains only in-frame clones and omits some. This table holds 200,000 to 250,000 clones, 75% to 90% found once. Cohorts were based on clinical histories the participants reported. The chain carries TRBV6-5 and TRBJ2-3; TRBD2 is a possible D gene (6 bases). The TCR was taken from a woman aged 30 to 39 who had been exposed to COVID-19. Sequencing was performed on PBMCs or T cells enriched from blood (not recorded which). CDR3 residues: CASTRGGQTDTQYF. The CDR3 DNA sequence: TGTGCCAGCACACGGGGAGGTCAAACAGATACGCAGTATTTT.